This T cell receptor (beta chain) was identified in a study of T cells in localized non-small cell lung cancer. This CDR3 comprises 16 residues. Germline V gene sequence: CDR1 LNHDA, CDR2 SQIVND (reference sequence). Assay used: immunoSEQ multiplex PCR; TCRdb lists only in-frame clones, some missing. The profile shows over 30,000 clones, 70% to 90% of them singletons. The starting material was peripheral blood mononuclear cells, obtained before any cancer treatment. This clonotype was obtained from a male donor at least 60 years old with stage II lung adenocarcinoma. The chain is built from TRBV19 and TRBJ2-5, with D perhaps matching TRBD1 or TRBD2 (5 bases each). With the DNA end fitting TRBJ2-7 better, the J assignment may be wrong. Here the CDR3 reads CASWRQPGPDTYEQYF. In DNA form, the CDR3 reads TGTGCCAGTTGGCGTCAACCGGGACCCGACACCTACGAGCAGTACTTC.